Included here is one T cell receptor beta chain sequence, with context. The entry originates in a study of blood T cell repertoires in COVID-19. The CDR3 length is 16 residues. The V gene end was trimmed by 2 bases and the J gene end by 0 bases; junction bases not matched to a gene: 5. Germline-derived CDR1 and CDR2 are SGHRS and YFSETQ. Authors' analysis steps: Cell counts per sample came from amplifying reference gene primers. Repertoires were generated with immunoSEQ multiplex PCR, while TCRdb's copy carries only in-frame clones and drops some. V and J calls and clone size are copied from that table; D and trimming were computed from the DNA. Seen here are 250,000 to 300,000 clones, about 89% observed once, and the top ten hold about 4.6%.

The chain has TRBV5-1 and TRBJ2-4, with 7 bases identical to TRBD2. The source is a man aged 35-49 years with acute or convalescent COVID-19. Sequencing input: peripheral blood. Here the CDR3 reads CASSFEAGLAKNIQYF. The CDR3, as DNA: TGCGCCAGCAGCTTTGAAGCGGGGCTAGCCAAAAACATTCAGTACTTC.